This T cell receptor beta chain was recovered during a study of blood T cell repertoires in COVID-19. The CDR3 runs to 22 residues. This clone was picked up a small number of times. Source study methods: Nucleated cell counts were estimated from reference gene primer amplification. Assay used: immunoSEQ multiplex PCR; TCRdb lists only in-frame clones, some missing. V, J and clone size reflect that table, while D and trimming were determined from the DNA. The sample records around 170,000 clones, 84% being singletons. Participant age was about 18 to 89 years, and participants resided in roughly 25 US areas.

The sequencing input was PBMCs or T cells enriched from blood (not recorded which). This sequence originates from a woman in her 50s who had recovered from COVID-19. V and J are TRBV21-1 and TRBJ2-1; TRBD1 is the table's D call and was not checked against the DNA. TRBV21-1 is a pseudogene locus. CDR3 in amino acids: CASSKAVPTVRVPKISYNEQFF. The CDR3 coding sequence is TGTGCCAGCAGCAAAGCCGTTCCCACAGTGCGAGTACCTAAGATCTCCTACAATGAGCAGTTCTTC.